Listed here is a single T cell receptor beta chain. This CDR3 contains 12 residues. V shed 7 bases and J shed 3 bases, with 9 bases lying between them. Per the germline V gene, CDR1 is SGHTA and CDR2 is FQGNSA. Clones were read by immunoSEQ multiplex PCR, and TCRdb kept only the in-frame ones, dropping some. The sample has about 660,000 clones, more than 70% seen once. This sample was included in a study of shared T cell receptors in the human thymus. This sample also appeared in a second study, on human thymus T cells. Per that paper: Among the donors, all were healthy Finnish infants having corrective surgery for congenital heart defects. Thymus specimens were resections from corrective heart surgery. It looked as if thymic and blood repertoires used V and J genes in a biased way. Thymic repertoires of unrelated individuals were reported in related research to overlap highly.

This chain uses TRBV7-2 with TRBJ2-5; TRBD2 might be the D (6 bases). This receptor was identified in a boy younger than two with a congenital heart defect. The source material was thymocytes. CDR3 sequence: CASMTREETQYF. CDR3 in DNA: TGTGCCAGCATGACTAGGGAAGAGACCCAGTACTTC. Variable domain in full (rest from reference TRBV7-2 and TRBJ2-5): GAGVSQSPSNKVTEKGKDVELRCDPISGHTALYWYRQSLGQGLEFLIYFQGNSAPDKSGLPSDRFSAERTGGSVSTLTIQRTQQEDSAVYLCASMTREETQYFGPGTRLLVL.